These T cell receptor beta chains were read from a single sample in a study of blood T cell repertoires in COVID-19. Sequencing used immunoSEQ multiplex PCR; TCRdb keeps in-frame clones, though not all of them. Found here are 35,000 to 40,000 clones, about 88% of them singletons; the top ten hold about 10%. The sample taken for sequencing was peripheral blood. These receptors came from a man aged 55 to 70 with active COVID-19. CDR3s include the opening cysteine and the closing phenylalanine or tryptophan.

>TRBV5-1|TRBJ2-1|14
CASSPGRGEDEQFF
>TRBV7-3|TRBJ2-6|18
CASSLGAGGPPGANVLTF
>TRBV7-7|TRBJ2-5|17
CASSTGLAGGTVETQYF
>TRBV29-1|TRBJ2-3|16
CSVVGLAGTSTDTQYF
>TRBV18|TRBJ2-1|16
CASSPDKGLGFYEQFF
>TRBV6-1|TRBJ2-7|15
CASSDGGTYFYEQYF
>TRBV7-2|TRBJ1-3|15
CASSPLGGRLNTIYF
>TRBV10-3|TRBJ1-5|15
CAISGEGQGDQPQHF
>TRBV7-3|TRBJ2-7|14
CASSLTGQGNEQYF
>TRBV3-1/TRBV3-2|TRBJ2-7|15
CASSPQLGVASEQYF
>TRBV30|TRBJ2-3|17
CAWSVVGLEVLTDTQYF
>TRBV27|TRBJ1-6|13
CASRWQGGSPLHF
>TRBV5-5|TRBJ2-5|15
CASSLASRFQETQYF
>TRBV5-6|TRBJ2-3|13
CASSLLETDTQYF
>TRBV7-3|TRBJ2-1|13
CASSLNPLAEQFF
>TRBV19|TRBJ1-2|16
CASNDRGRGRIYGYTF
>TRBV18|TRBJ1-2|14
CASSPQGADYGYTF
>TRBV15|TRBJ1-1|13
CATSRTQNTEAFF
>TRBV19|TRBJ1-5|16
CASTSRGGERNQPQHF
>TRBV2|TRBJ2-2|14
CASSELAGGGELFF
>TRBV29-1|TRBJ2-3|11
CSVDQGGTQYF
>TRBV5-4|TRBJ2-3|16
CASSLGTSGGTDTQYF
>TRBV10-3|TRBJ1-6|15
CAIRVDRGDNSPLHF
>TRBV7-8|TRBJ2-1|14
CASSLGTGGNEQFF
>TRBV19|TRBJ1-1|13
CASSTTANTEAFF
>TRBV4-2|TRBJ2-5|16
CASSQTRVLAQETQYF
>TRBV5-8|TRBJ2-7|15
CASSLQFAGKYEQYF
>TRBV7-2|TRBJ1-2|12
CASSFQGLGYTF
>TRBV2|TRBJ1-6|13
CASSEARNSPLHF
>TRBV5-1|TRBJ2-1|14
CASSSTSGNNEQFF
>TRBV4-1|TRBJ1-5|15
CASSQPGIANPPQHF
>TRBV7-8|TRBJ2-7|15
CASSLVPLTGYEQYF
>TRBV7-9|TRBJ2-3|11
CASSLEDTQYF
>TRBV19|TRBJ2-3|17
CASSIVSSGRFTDTQYF
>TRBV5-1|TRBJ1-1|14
CASSLEPGYTEAFF
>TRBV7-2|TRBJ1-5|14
CASSLETGEQPQHF
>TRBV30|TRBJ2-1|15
CAWGRGSNSRDEQFF
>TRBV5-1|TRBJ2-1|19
CASSPTGTSGSYSYNEQFF
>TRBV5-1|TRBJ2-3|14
CASSPGQGADTQYF
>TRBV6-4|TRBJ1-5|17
CASTNLKTHAGNQPQHF
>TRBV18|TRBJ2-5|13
CASSRGQQETQYF
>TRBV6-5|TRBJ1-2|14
CASSGTAPIYGYTF
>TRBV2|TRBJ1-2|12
CASTLQGSGYTF
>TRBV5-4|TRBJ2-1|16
CASSFPAVSSYNEQFF
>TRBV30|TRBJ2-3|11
CAWSRGDTQYF
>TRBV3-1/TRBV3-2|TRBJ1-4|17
CASSPTDRGKSNEKLFF
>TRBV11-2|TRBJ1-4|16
CASSSGTGGRNEKLFF
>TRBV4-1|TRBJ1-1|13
CASSPSKNTEAFF
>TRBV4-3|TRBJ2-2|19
CASSQDLPGALANTGELFF
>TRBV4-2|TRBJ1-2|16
CASSPPGQGDVYGYTF
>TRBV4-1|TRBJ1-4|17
CASSQPGQRARSEKLFF
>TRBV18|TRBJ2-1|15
CASSTEGGIYNEQFF
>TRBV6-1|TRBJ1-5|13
CASSESERQPQHF
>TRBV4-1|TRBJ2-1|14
CASSQWRLHNEQFF